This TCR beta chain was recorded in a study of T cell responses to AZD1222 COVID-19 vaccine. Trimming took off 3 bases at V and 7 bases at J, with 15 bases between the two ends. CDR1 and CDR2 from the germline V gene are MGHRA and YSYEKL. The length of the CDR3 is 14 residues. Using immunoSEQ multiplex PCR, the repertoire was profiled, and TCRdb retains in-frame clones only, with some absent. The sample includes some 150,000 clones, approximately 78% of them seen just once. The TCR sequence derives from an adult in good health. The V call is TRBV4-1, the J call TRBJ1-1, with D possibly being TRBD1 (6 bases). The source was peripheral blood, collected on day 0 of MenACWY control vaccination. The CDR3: CASSHNIGGGEAFF. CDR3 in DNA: TGCGCCAGCAGCCACAACATAGGGGGAGGTGAAGCTTTCTTT.